The source of this T cell receptor (beta chain) is a study of blood T cells in healthy people across ages. CDR1 is LGHNA and CDR2 is YSLEER in the germline V gene. The CDR3 loop spans 16 amino acids. Trimming took 0 bases from V and 7 from J, leaving 18 bases between them. The use of a sample-barcoded 5' primer and a J-beta primer mix characterized a second PCR of about 7 to 12 cycles. A single record per CDR3 protein comes from TCRdb applying MiXCR to the 5' RACE reads. The repertoire consists of about 1.8 million distinct CDR3 sequences, with approximately 50% occurring once and the leading ten covering less than 2.5%. This clonotype was seen only a few times. What it binds is unknown. Study-wide points: What prevented conclusive comparison of naive and antigen-experienced cells was that PBMCs were unsorted. Naive T cell percentage and TCR beta diversity correlated strongly.

Sequencing was done on a sample of blood. This clonotype was sampled from a middle-aged woman in good health. The chain couples TRBV4-3 to TRBJ1-2, with D tentatively TRBD1 (6 bases). DNA of the CDR3: TGCGCCAGCAGCCAAGATTTTAACAGGGCGGAGGGTGGCTACACCTTC. Its protein is CASSQDFNRAEGGYTF.